This TCR beta chain was captured by sequencing in a study of sequential checkpoint blockade in melanoma. Study background: After both sequences, patients received maintenance nivolumab.

CDR3 length equals 17 residues. Germline V gene data show CDR1 as SEHNR and CDR2 as FQNEAQ (reference sequence). J was trimmed by 8 bases and V by 2 bases; bases with no gene match: 14. Here immunoSEQ multiplex PCR was the method, and the copy in TCRdb shows in-frame clones only, minus some. The table includes 10,000 or so clones, around 73% detected once. Documented treatment: randomized to nivolumab then ipilimumab (arm A) or the reverse (arm B). The receptor comes from a human donor with melanoma. The specimen comprised CD8+ T cells sorted from blood (inferred from file names), sampled from a patient given nivolumab and ipilimumab in sequence. The chain carries TRBV7-9 and TRBJ2-1; 8 nucleotides align to TRBD2. DNA for the CDR3: TGTGCCAGCAGCTTAACGTTAATACTAGCGGCTAAGCATGAGCAGTTCTTC. Protein: CASSLTLILAAKHEQFF.